These T cell receptor beta chains were read from a single sample in a study of blood T cell repertoires in COVID-19. TCRdb's table, derived via immunoSEQ multiplex PCR, lists solely in-frame clones and lacks some. The sample carries roughly 500,000 clones, approximately 90% recorded once. The source material was PBMCs or T cells enriched from blood (not recorded which). Source of these receptors: a woman aged 40 to 50 who had recovered from COVID-19. Each CDR3 is given with its conserved first and last residue. D genes are given only for firm matches. Clone size is given for some rows only: seen once, a few or many times, or a class if the clone is expanded.

cdr3_length: 13; v_call: TRBV5-1; clone_size: -; d_call: -; j_call: TRBJ1-2; cdr3_nt: TGCGCCAGCAGCTTGGAAGCAGGCTATGGCTACACCTTC; cdr3_aa: CASSLEAGYGYTF
cdr3_length: 13; v_call: TRBV29-1; clone_size: -; d_call: -; j_call: TRBJ1-2; cdr3_nt: TGCAGCGTGGGCGGTTCGGGATACTATGGCTACACCTTC; cdr3_aa: CSVGGSGYYGYTF
cdr3_length: 14; v_call: TRBV6-5; clone_size: -; d_call: -; j_call: TRBJ2-7; cdr3_nt: TGTGCCAGCAGTTACTCATGGGCAGGGGACGAGCAGTACTTC; cdr3_aa: CASSYSWAGDEQYF
cdr3_length: 13; v_call: TRBV6-1; clone_size: -; d_call: -; j_call: TRBJ2-7; cdr3_nt: TGTGCCAGCAACAGGGGGGGGTTCTACGAGCAGTACTTC; cdr3_aa: CASNRGGFYEQYF
cdr3_length: 14; v_call: TRBV10-1; clone_size: -; d_call: -; j_call: TRBJ1-2; cdr3_nt: TGCGCCAGCTCCCTCACACTTGACAGAGCTGGCTACACCTTC; cdr3_aa: CASSLTLDRAGYTF
cdr3_length: 16; v_call: TRBV6-5; clone_size: -; d_call: TRBD1; j_call: TRBJ2-1; cdr3_nt: TGTGCCAGCAGTTCCGCCGGGACAGGGGGGCAGAATGAGCAGTTCTTC; cdr3_aa: CASSSAGTGGQNEQFF
cdr3_length: 17; v_call: TRBV9; clone_size: -; d_call: -; j_call: TRBJ1-3; cdr3_nt: TGTGCCAGCAGCGCTTCACAGGGTATACCGTCTGGAAACACCATATATTTT; cdr3_aa: CASSASQGIPSGNTIYF
cdr3_length: 18; v_call: TRBV7-2; clone_size: -; d_call: -; j_call: TRBJ1-1; cdr3_nt: TGTGCCAGCAGCTTATCATTTGTGGCACAGGGACCGAACACTGAAGCTTTCTTT; cdr3_aa: CASSLSFVAQGPNTEAFF
cdr3_length: 14; v_call: TRBV6-1; clone_size: -; d_call: TRBD2; j_call: TRBJ2-7; cdr3_nt: TGTGCCAGCACCATACTAGCGGGTCGCTACGAGCAGTACTTC; cdr3_aa: CASTILAGRYEQYF
cdr3_length: 13; v_call: TRBV5-1; clone_size: -; d_call: -; j_call: TRBJ1-1; cdr3_nt: TGCGCCAGCAGCTTAGGGGCTACGGCTGAAGCTTTCTTT; cdr3_aa: CASSLGATAEAFF
cdr3_length: 16; v_call: TRBV27; clone_size: -; d_call: -; j_call: TRBJ1-3; cdr3_nt: TGTGCCAGCAGTCTTCGTCCCGGGGGATCGGGAAACACCATATATTTT; cdr3_aa: CASSLRPGGSGNTIYF
cdr3_length: 16; v_call: TRBV28; clone_size: -; d_call: TRBD2; j_call: TRBJ2-3; cdr3_nt: TGTGCCAGCAGTCCCCCCGGGACTAGCTCATCTGATACGCAGTATTTT; cdr3_aa: CASSPPGTSSSDTQYF
cdr3_length: 15; v_call: TRBV14; clone_size: -; d_call: -; j_call: TRBJ1-4; cdr3_nt: TGTGCCAGCAGCCAGGCAGGGGTTCGAAGTGAAAAACTGTTTTTT; cdr3_aa: CASSQAGVRSEKLFF
cdr3_length: 16; v_call: TRBV5-4; clone_size: -; d_call: TRBD2; j_call: TRBJ2-5; cdr3_nt: TGTGCCAGCAGCTTCCGGGGAGGGAAAGACCAAGAGACCCAGTACTTC; cdr3_aa: CASSFRGGKDQETQYF
cdr3_length: 15; v_call: TRBV4-3; clone_size: -; d_call: TRBD2; j_call: TRBJ2-1; cdr3_nt: TGCGCCAGCAGCCCGGGGGGAGCGGGAGTCCATGAGCAGTTCTTC; cdr3_aa: CASSPGGAGVHEQFF
cdr3_length: 14; v_call: TRBV19; clone_size: -; d_call: TRBD1; j_call: TRBJ2-1; cdr3_nt: TGTGCCAGTGTGACCGGGACAGGGACGCGGGAGCAGTTCTTC; cdr3_aa: CASVTGTGTREQFF
cdr3_length: 14; v_call: TRBV19; clone_size: -; d_call: -; j_call: TRBJ2-5; cdr3_nt: TGTGCCAGTAGTAACAGGGACCCTCAAGAGACCCAGTACTTC; cdr3_aa: CASSNRDPQETQYF
cdr3_length: 16; v_call: TRBV7-8; clone_size: -; d_call: TRBD1; j_call: TRBJ2-7; cdr3_nt: TGTGCCAGCAGCCAAGCGGGACAGGGCAGTTTCTACGAGCAGTACTTC; cdr3_aa: CASSQAGQGSFYEQYF
cdr3_length: 13; v_call: TRBV5-1; clone_size: -; d_call: -; j_call: TRBJ2-7; cdr3_nt: TGCGCCAGCAGCTTGGCCACAGGTTTCGAGCAGTACTTC; cdr3_aa: CASSLATGFEQYF
cdr3_length: 16; v_call: TRBV6-5; clone_size: -; d_call: -; j_call: TRBJ1-6; cdr3_nt: TGTGCCAGCAGTTACACCAAACAGGTTCTGAATTCACCCCTCCACTTT; cdr3_aa: CASSYTKQVLNSPLHF
cdr3_length: 16; v_call: TRBV11-3; clone_size: few; d_call: -; j_call: TRBJ1-1; cdr3_nt: TGTGCCAGCAGCTTAGGCCGGGGGGGAATATACACTGAAGCTTTCTTT; cdr3_aa: CASSLGRGGIYTEAFF
cdr3_length: 16; v_call: TRBV28; clone_size: -; d_call: TRBD2; j_call: TRBJ2-1; cdr3_nt: TGTGCCAGCAGCTCGGGGGGAGGGCCTGGGTGGAATGAGCAGTTCTTC; cdr3_aa: CASSSGGGPGWNEQFF
cdr3_length: 16; v_call: TRBV7-9; clone_size: -; d_call: TRBD2; j_call: TRBJ2-1; cdr3_nt: TGTGCCAGCAGCTCCAGACTAGCGACCCTCTACAATGAGCAGTTCTTC; cdr3_aa: CASSSRLATLYNEQFF
cdr3_length: 14; v_call: TRBV3-1/TRBV3-2; clone_size: few; d_call: -; j_call: TRBJ2-7; cdr3_nt: TGTGCCAGCAGCCACCTCGTCTGGGGAGACGAGCAGTACTTC; cdr3_aa: CASSHLVWGDEQYF
cdr3_length: 13; v_call: TRBV21-1; clone_size: -; d_call: -; j_call: TRBJ2-1; cdr3_nt: TGTGCCAGCAGCTTACGGACTAGGTATGAGCAGTTCTTC; cdr3_aa: CASSLRTRYEQFF
cdr3_length: 14; v_call: TRBV5-6; clone_size: -; d_call: TRBD1; j_call: TRBJ1-2; cdr3_nt: TGTGCCAGCATCCAGACAGGGGGCGACTATGGCTACACCTTC; cdr3_aa: CASIQTGGDYGYTF
cdr3_length: 16; v_call: TRBV4-1; clone_size: once; d_call: TRBD2; j_call: TRBJ2-5; cdr3_nt: TGCGCCAGCAGCCAAGATCGGGGTAGCGGGAGAAGCGACCAGTACTTC; cdr3_aa: CASSQDRGSGRSDQYF
cdr3_length: 16; v_call: TRBV19; clone_size: -; d_call: TRBD2; j_call: TRBJ2-1; cdr3_nt: TGTGCCAGTACCGTACTAGCGGGAGATGGCTACAATGAGCAGTTCTTC; cdr3_aa: CASTVLAGDGYNEQFF
cdr3_length: 12; v_call: TRBV12-3/TRBV12-4; clone_size: once; d_call: -; j_call: TRBJ1-1; cdr3_nt: TGTGCCAGCAGCTCCTCCGGCACTGAAGCTTTCTTT; cdr3_aa: CASSSSGTEAFF